The 25 T cell receptor beta chains below all came from one sample that was sequenced in a study of blood T cell repertoires in COVID-19. This table comes from immunoSEQ multiplex PCR, and its TCRdb copy is limited to in-frame clones, with some not included. Among about 70,000 clones, 81% were seen once, and the ten largest hold about 0.83%. The sequenced sample consisted of peripheral blood. The receptors were gathered from a woman in her 70s with acute or convalescent COVID-19.

The chain recombines TRBV19 with TRBJ1-1; D perhaps matches TRBD1 (6 bases). From germline, CDR1 is LNHDA and CDR2 SQIVND (reference sequence). CDR3 size: 13 residues. Trimming removed 4 bases at V and 4 bases at J, with 10 bases between. The CDR3 is CASSTDRLTEAFF. The CDR3 DNA reads as TGTGCCAGTAGTACCGACAGGCTCACTGAAGCTTTCTTT.

The gene calls are TRBV25-1 and TRBJ2-2; D gene uncertain. The CDR3 is made up of 12 amino acids. V was cut by 5 bases and J by 8 bases, with 9 bases left in between. Germline V gene data show CDR1 as MGHDK and CDR2 as SYGVNS. The CDR3 bases are TGTGCCAGCAGTTTAATTGCGGGGGAGCTGTTTTTT. This codes for CASSLIAGELFF.

This chain joins TRBV6-5 and TRBJ1-2; TRBD1 aligns across 10 bases. The CDR3 sequence is 13 residues long. Germline V gene data show CDR1 as MNHEY and CDR2 as SVGAGI. Germline trimming cut 6 bases from V and 8 bases from J; bases unmatched to any gene: 6. The CDR3: CASRDRGGEGYTF. CDR3 sequence (DNA): TGTGCCAGCAGGGACAGGGGGGGTGAAGGCTACACCTTC.

V usage is TRBV5-6 and J usage is TRBJ1-2, with D uncertain. Looked up from germline, CDR1 is SGHDT and CDR2 is YYEEEE. The CDR3 contains 13 residues. Trimming took 2 bases from V and 3 from J, leaving 8 bases between them. CDR3 sequence: CASSFVQDYGYTF. The CDR3, as DNA: TGTGCCAGCAGCTTCGTACAAGACTATGGCTACACCTTC.

The J gene is TRBJ2-5, the V gene TRBV12-3 or TRBV12-4; 7 nucleotides align to TRBD1. V was pared by 5 bases and J by 1 base, with 1 base of the junction left unmatched. The CDR3 has 13 amino acids. DNA for the CDR3: TGTGCCAGCAGTGGGACAGTCCAAGAGACCCAGTACTTC. The encoded protein is CASSGTVQETQYF.

This clone was seen a single time. V usage is TRBV7-9 and J usage is TRBJ2-7; TRBD1 might be the D (6 bases). V was clipped by 1 base and J by 6 bases, with 28 bases between them. The CDR3 is 19 residues long. The V gene's germline CDR1 is SEHNR and CDR2 FQNEAQ (reference sequence). CDR3 protein: CASSLELTRFLGHPSEQYF. The CDR3 nucleotides read TGTGCCAGCAGCTTAGAGCTTACGAGATTCTTGGGACACCCCAGCGAGCAGTACTTC. Full variable domain (missing parts from reference TRBV7-9 and TRBJ2-7): DTGVSQNPRHKITKRGQNVTFRCDPISEHNRLYWYRQTLGQGPEFLTYFQNEAQLEKSRLLSDRFSAERPKGSFSTLEIQRTEQGDSAMYLCASSLELTRFLGHPSEQYFGPGTRLTVT.

The V and J genes are TRBV27 and TRBJ1-5; 8 nucleotides align to TRBD1. The CDR3 extends over 15 amino acids. V gave up 6 bases and J gave up 2 bases; unmatched junction bases: 6. Germline CDR1 and CDR2: MNHEY and SMNVEV (reference sequence). The CDR3 here is CASSRTTGGNQPQHF. In DNA form, the CDR3 reads TGTGCCAGCAGCCGGACGACAGGGGGCAATCAGCCCCAGCATTTT.

V usage is TRBV5-6 and J usage is TRBJ1-6; weak D call: TRBD1 (6 bases). Germline CDR1 reads SGHDT; CDR2 reads YYEEEE. The V and J ends lost 4 bases and 7 bases respectively, with 9 bases between them. The CDR3 extends over 13 amino acids. CDR3 sequence: CASSPQGNSPLHF. The CDR3, as DNA: TGTGCCAGCAGCCCGCAGGGGAATTCACCCCTCCACTTT.

This clone was found a few times. The chain recombines TRBV2 with TRBJ1-3; TRBD1 might be the D (6 bases). The V gene lost 4 bases and the J gene lost 0 bases, with 10 bases spanning the gap. This CDR3 has 15 amino acids. Germline assignment: CDR1 SNHLY and CDR2 FYNNEI. The CDR3 protein is CASSATGSSGNTIYF. CDR3 nucleotide sequence: TGTGCCAGCAGTGCCACAGGGAGCTCTGGAAACACCATATATTTT.

The J gene is TRBJ2-2, the V gene TRBV19; TRBD2 agrees at 8 bases. The CDR3 loop spans 18 amino acids. V lost 2 bases, J lost 4 bases, and 12 bases stayed unmatched. Germline loops: CDR1 LNHDA, CDR2 SQIVND (reference sequence). CDR3 sequence: CASSITRTGGARTGELFF. The CDR3 DNA reads TGTGCCAGTAGTATAACCCGGACGGGGGGGGCCCGCACCGGGGAGCTGTTTTTT. The full variable domain, completed using reference TRBV19 and TRBJ2-2, is DGGITQSPKYLFRKEGQNVTLSCEQNLNHDAMYWYRQDPGQGLRLIYYSQIVNDFQKGDIAEGYSVSREKKESFPLTVTSAQKNPTAFYLCASSITRTGGARTGELFFGEGSRLTVL.

With regard to this clone: One end of the junction does not line up with germline, which may come from a read error. This sequence joins TRBV9 and TRBJ1-2, with 7 bases aligning to TRBD1. The CDR3 loop spans 14 amino acids. The germline V gene encodes CDR1 SGDLS and CDR2 YYNGEE. CDR3 protein: CASTVGTANYGYTF. CDR3 DNA sequence: TGTGCCAGCACCGTAGGGACAGCTAACTATGGCTACACCTTC.

The rearrangement uses TRBV28 and TRBJ1-2; D call uncertain. Germline values: CDR1 MDHEN, CDR2 SYDVKM. This CDR3 has 13 amino acids. The germline V and J ends were trimmed by 4 bases and 4 bases, with 10 bases remaining between them. Written as DNA, the CDR3 is TGTGCCAGCAGTTCCCCAGTTGGCTATGGCTACACCTTC. It encodes CASSSPVGYGYTF.

V is TRBV29-1 and J is TRBJ2-1; D may be TRBD1 (5 bases). Between the trimmed V and J ends, which lost 6 bases and 5 bases, there was a span of 20 bases. The CDR3 consists of 15 residues. Germline-derived CDR1 and CDR2 are SQVTM and ANQGSEA. For the CDR3, the DNA is TGCAGCGTCCCAAACCAGGCAGGGTCGGACAATGAGCAGTTCTTC. As protein: CSVPNQAGSDNEQFF.

The chain combines TRBV3-1 (or the pseudogene TRBV3-2) with TRBJ1-2, with D tentatively TRBD1 (5 bases). The CDR3 totals 17 residues. V shed 2 bases and J shed 7 bases, with 23 bases lying between them. The germline V gene encodes CDR1 LGHDT and CDR2 YNNKEL (reference sequence). The CDR3 reads CASSQIWSAGRSLGYTF. The CDR3 DNA reads TGTGCCAGCAGCCAAATCTGGAGTGCAGGGCGCTCGCTTGGCTACACCTTC.

A word on this clone: An end of the junction does not agree with germline; a read error may underlie this. V and J are TRBV19 and TRBJ2-3; 14 nucleotides agree with TRBD2. This CDR3 spans 16 amino acids. The germline V gene encodes CDR1 LNHDA and CDR2 SQIVND (reference sequence). CDR3 region: CASTDGTSGSIDTQYF. CDR3 bases: TGTGCCAGTACCGATGGGACTAGCGGGAGCATAGATACGCAGTATTTT.

The chain couples TRBV7-6 to TRBJ2-3; 7 bases match TRBD1. The CDR3 totals 17 residues. The V segment lost 4 bases and the J segment 2 bases; nucleotides outside the gene matches: 12. Germline values: CDR1 SGHVS, CDR2 FNYEAQ. CDR3 DNA: TGTGCCAGCAGCTCATCAGACACCGGGACAGACACAGATACGCAGTATTTT. Protein: CASSSSDTGTDTDTQYF.

J is TRBJ1-2 and V is TRBV12-3 or TRBV12-4, with D possibly being TRBD1 (6 bases). The CDR3 has 13 amino acids. Trimming cost V 4 bases and J 4 bases, with 10 bases left between them. CDR3 nucleotides: TGTGCCAGCAGTTCAGGGGAGATCTATGGCTACACCTTC. This encodes CASSSGEIYGYTF.

J is TRBJ1-2 and V is TRBV3-1 (or the pseudogene TRBV3-2); the D gene is possibly TRBD1 (5 bases). CDR3 size: 14 residues. V lost 4 bases and J lost 14, with 23 bases in between. CDR1 is LGHDT, CDR2 YNNKEL, per germline (reference sequence). The CDR3 DNA follows: TGTGCCAGCAGCCCCGCCCCGCAGGGTCGGAGCTTTACCTTC. Amino acids: CASSPAPQGRSFTF.

The chain carries TRBV28 and TRBJ1-5, with D unclear. V shed 2 bases and J shed 2 bases, with 10 bases lying between them. The CDR3 has 15 amino acids. Germline lookup yields CDR1 MDHEN and CDR2 SYDVKM. CDR3 sequence (DNA): TGTGCCAGCAGTTTAGGCGGGGTAGGCAATCAGCCCCAGCATTTT. Translated: CASSLGGVGNQPQHF.

The genes are TRBV30 and TRBJ1-2, with D hard to call. Trimming cost V 3 bases and J 2 bases, with 16 bases left between them. Germline CDR1 is GTSNPN and CDR2 is SVGIG (reference sequence). The CDR3 covers 15 residues. CDR3 protein: CAWRPQAGPNYGYTF. The DNA of the CDR3 is TGTGCCTGGAGGCCCCAGGCCGGTCCAAACTATGGCTACACCTTC.

This chain links TRBV30 with TRBJ1-5; TRBD1 matches at 8 bases. The CDR3 extends over 15 amino acids. CDR1 and CDR2 from the germline V gene are GTSNPN and SVGIG (reference sequence). J was trimmed by 1 base and V by 3 bases; bases with no gene match: 5. The CDR3 DNA is TGTGCCTGGAGAGGTCAGGGGGCGAGCAATCAGCCCCAGCATTTT. As protein: CAWRGQGASNQPQHF.

The chain carries TRBV6-1 and TRBJ1-5; 11 nucleotides align to TRBD1. CDR1 and CDR2 (germline): MNHNS, SASEGT. J was trimmed by 6 bases and V by 2 bases; bases with no gene match: 9. CDR3 size: 17 residues. For the CDR3, the DNA is TGTGCCAGCAGTGAACTCTGGGGGACAGGGGGAGGTCAGCCCCAGCATTTT. It yields the protein CASSELWGTGGGQPQHF.

The V gene is TRBV28, the J gene TRBJ2-1; tentatively, D is TRBD2 (6 bases). The CDR3 contains 15 residues. V was clipped by 1 base and J by 4 bases, with 11 bases between them. The germline gives CDR1 MDHEN, CDR2 SYDVKM. The CDR3 sequence is CASSLSPSAYNEQFF. The CDR3 region has the DNA TGTGCCAGCAGTTTATCTCCTAGCGCATACAATGAGCAGTTCTTC.

J is TRBJ2-7 and V is TRBV7-2; 9 bases agree with TRBD2. This CDR3 comprises 15 residues. With 1 base clipped from V and 3 bases from J, the junction kept 4 bases outside the gene matches. Germline V gene data show CDR1 as SGHTA and CDR2 as FQGNSA. This CDR3 is CASSLGLADFYEQYF. CDR3 in DNA: TGTGCCAGCAGCTTAGGACTAGCGGATTTCTACGAGCAGTACTTC.

The rearrangement joins TRBV6-5 to TRBJ2-6; D remains unclear. Germline values: CDR1 MNHEY, CDR2 SVGAGI. The CDR3 is 15 amino acids. V lost 5 bases, J lost 3 bases, and 11 bases lay in between. The CDR3, as DNA: TGTGCCAGCAGTCCCCTCCTCGGTGGGGCCAACGTCCTGACTTTC. Protein product: CASSPLLGGANVLTF.